One sample yielded the 18 T cell receptor beta chains listed below, sequenced in a study of long-term antiretroviral therapy in people with HIV. The assay, immunoSEQ v3.0, was run at survey level. The table came from immunoSEQ multiplex PCR; TCRdb's copy has only in-frame clones and leaves some out. The sample records about 13,000 clones, about 80% being singletons. Sequences were derived from unsorted PBMCs, sampled 3.2 years before starting antiretroviral therapy. The source is a man aged 40-49 years with HIV.

A few counts support this clone. Here the CDR3 reads CASGFGQGRSYEQYF. Here the CDR3 DNA reads TGTGCCAGCGGATTCGGACAGGGACGATCGTACGAGCAGTACTTC. J is TRBJ2-7 and V is TRBV27, with 8 bases that match TRBD1. Looked up from germline, CDR1 is MNHEY and CDR2 is SMNVEV (reference sequence). The CDR3 runs 15 residues. The junction had 13 bases not matched to a gene; V was cut back by 8 bases and J by 4 bases.

The chain is built from TRBV9 and TRBJ2-5, with a possible D match to TRBD1 (6 bases). CDR3 length: 15 amino acids. Germline CDR1 SGDLS, CDR2 YYNGEE. The V gene lost 4 bases and the J gene lost 1 base, with 14 bases spanning the gap. The CDR3 here is CASSRRDTRQETQYF. The CDR3 DNA is TGTGCCAGCAGCCGAAGGGACACCCGCCAAGAGACCCAGTACTTC.

The chain uses TRBV4-2 and TRBJ1-2; D unclear. The germline CDR1 and CDR2 sequences are LGHNA and YNFKEQ. The CDR3 runs to 12 residues. V was cut by 6 bases and J by 4 bases, with 9 bases left in between. The chain's CDR3 is CASSRMGYGYTF. CDR3 bases: TGTGCCAGCAGTAGGATGGGCTATGGCTACACCTTC.

The chain has TRBV7-3 and TRBJ2-5; 8 bases agree with TRBD1. The ends lost 4 bases at V and 5 bases at J; junction bases unmatched: 6. The CDR3 loop spans 14 amino acids. Germline CDR1 is SGHTA and CDR2 is FQGTGA. The CDR3 here is CASSYQGAGETQYF. Written as DNA, the CDR3 is TGTGCCAGCAGCTATCAGGGGGCCGGGGAGACCCAGTACTTC.

The rearrangement uses TRBV29-1 and TRBJ1-1, with unresolved D. The V end was cut by 4 bases, the J end by 1 base, with 7 bases between. This CDR3 contains 12 residues. Germline CDR1 and CDR2: SQVTM and ANQGSEA. CDR3 sequence reads: CSVVSRNTEAFF. The CDR3 DNA reads as TGCAGCGTTGTATCCAGGAACACTGAAGCTTTCTTT.

CDR3 DNA sequence: TGTGCCAGTAGTCCTGGGGACGGACTAAAACTGTTTTTT. This sequence encodes CASSPGDGLKLFF. The chain links TRBV19 to TRBJ1-4; tentative D call: TRBD1 (5 bases). Between the trimmed V and J ends, which lost 5 bases and 10 bases, there was a span of 14 bases. The CDR3 runs 13 residues. Germline CDR1 reads LNHDA; CDR2 reads SQIVND (reference sequence).

The chain couples TRBV13 to TRBJ1-1; no firm D call. Germline-derived CDR1 and CDR2 are PRHDT and FYEKMQ (reference sequence). The CDR3 has 14 residues. V was clipped by 0 bases and J by 7 bases, with 12 bases between them. The CDR3 region is CASSLGTLLGEAFF. CDR3 nucleotide sequence: TGTGCCAGCAGCTTAGGTACGCTACTGGGTGAAGCTTTCTTT.

V and J are TRBV28 and TRBJ2-7; D might be TRBD1 (6 bases). Germline CDR1 is MDHEN and CDR2 is SYDVKM. The CDR3 length is 12 residues. V dropped 5 bases and J dropped 6 bases, with 11 bases sitting between them. The CDR3 region is CASSLGDTEQYF. The CDR3 region has the DNA TGTGCCAGCAGTCTAGGGGACACCGAGCAGTACTTC.

The chain combines TRBV11-3 with TRBJ1-1, with no clear D. The CDR3 is made up of 13 amino acids. V lost 4 bases and J lost 4, with 10 bases in between. The germline V gene has CDR1 SGHNT and CDR2 YENEEA. CDR3 sequence reads: CASSSEASTEAFF. The CDR3 DNA sequence: TGTGCCAGCAGCTCGGAGGCTAGCACTGAAGCTTTCTTT. The whole variable domain, remainder taken from reference TRBV11-3 and TRBJ1-1, is EAGVVQSPRYKIIEKKQPVAFWCNPISGHNTLYWYLQNLGQGPELLIRYENEEAVDDSQLPKDRFSAERLKGVDSTLKIQPAELGDSAVYLCASSSEASTEAFFGQGTRLTVV.

The V gene is TRBV2, the J gene TRBJ1-4; D gene ambiguous. Looked up from germline, CDR1 is SNHLY and CDR2 is FYNNEI. The CDR3 loop spans 14 amino acids. V was trimmed by 3 bases and J by 2 bases, leaving 7 bases between them. As DNA, the CDR3 is TGTGCCAGCAGTGAGCGGCAGACTAATGAAAAACTGTTTTTT. It specifies CASSERQTNEKLFF.

The chain employs TRBV7-9 and TRBJ1-1; D unclear. The germline V and J ends were trimmed by 1 base and 6 bases, with 9 bases remaining between them. The CDR3 is 13 amino acids. Germline V gives CDR1 SEHNR, CDR2 FQNEAQ (reference sequence). Here the CDR3 reads CASSLVGRAEAFF. The CDR3, as DNA: TGTGCCAGCAGCTTAGTCGGTAGGGCTGAAGCTTTCTTT.

V is TRBV27 and J is TRBJ2-2; no firm D call. V was trimmed by 3 bases and J by 0 bases, leaving 2 bases between them. This CDR3 contains 13 residues. The germline CDR1 and CDR2 sequences are MNHEY and SMNVEV (reference sequence). The CDR3 sequence: CASSFSNTGELFF. CDR3 sequence (DNA): TGTGCCAGCAGTTTTTCGAACACCGGGGAGCTGTTTTTT.

The rearrangement links TRBV11-1 to TRBJ1-1, with 7 bases matching TRBD1. CDR3 length: 14 residues. The germline V gene encodes CDR1 SGHAT and CDR2 FQDESV (reference sequence). Losses at the gene ends were 6 bases for V and 2 bases for J; bases not matched to a gene: 6. For the CDR3, the DNA is TGTGCCAGCAGACAGACAGGGTTCAACACTGAAGCTTTCTTT. This translates into CASRQTGFNTEAFF.

This clone is categorized as medium-sized. This sequence joins TRBV19 and TRBJ2-7; D is possibly TRBD2 (6 bases). Germline values: CDR1 LNHDA, CDR2 SQIVND (reference sequence). V was shortened by 3 bases and J by 0 bases, with 9 bases between the two germline ends. The CDR3 totals 14 residues. This CDR3 is CASSIGGSSYEQYF. In DNA, the CDR3 is TGTGCCAGTAGTATTGGGGGGAGCTCCTACGAGCAGTACTTC. The variable domain in full, with the rest retrieved from reference TRBV19 and TRBJ2-7, is DGGITQSPKYLFRKEGQNVTLSCEQNLNHDAMYWYRQDPGQGLRLIYYSQIVNDFQKGDIAEGYSVSREKKESFPLTVTSAQKNPTAFYLCASSIGGSSYEQYFGPGTRLTVT.

The chain carries TRBV7-3 and TRBJ1-2; D may be TRBD1 (5 bases). V lost 3 bases and J 2 bases, leaving 7 bases between the germline ends. CDR3 length: 13 residues. Per germline, CDR1 SGHTA and CDR2 FQGTGA. CDR3 sequence: CASSLRGNYGYTF. CDR3 DNA: TGTGCCAGCAGCTTGAGGGGCAACTATGGCTACACCTTC. The complete variable domain, with remaining parts taken from reference TRBV7-3 and TRBJ1-2, reads GAGVSQTPSNKVTEKGKYVELRCDPISGHTALYWYRQSLGQGPEFLIYFQGTGAADDSGLPNDRFFAVRPEGSVSTLKIQRTERGDSAVYLCASSLRGNYGYTFGSGTRLTVV.

The chain carries TRBV27 and TRBJ1-4; 7 bases are shared with TRBD1. The CDR3 has 13 amino acids. Germline V CDR1 and CDR2: MNHEY, SMNVEV (reference sequence). Trimming cost V 5 bases and J 8 bases; bases outside gene matches: 5. Here the CDR3 reads CASSAGRGEKLFF. CDR3 in DNA: TGTGCCAGCAGTGCCGGCAGGGGGGAAAAACTGTTTTTT.

The rearrangement links TRBV4-1 to TRBJ2-2; D may be TRBD2 (5 bases). The CDR3 length is 14 residues. V lost 6 bases and J lost 7, with 15 bases in between. The germline gives CDR1 MGHRA, CDR2 YSYEKL. CDR3: CASSLSAGGGELFF. CDR3 DNA sequence: TGCGCCAGCAGTCTTTCTGCGGGTGGCGGGGAGCTGTTTTTT.

This clone was recorded a few times. This chain joins TRBV7-9 and TRBJ1-4; D remains unclear. The V and J ends lost 0 bases and 5 bases respectively, with 16 bases between them. Germline CDR1 is SEHNR and CDR2 is FQNEAQ (reference sequence). The CDR3 loop spans 17 amino acids. This chain's CDR3 is CASSLADGGRTNEKLFF. The CDR3 bases are TGTGCCAGCAGCTTAGCCGACGGAGGACGGACGAATGAAAAACTGTTTTTT.